Below are 19 T cell receptor beta chains sequenced from a single sample in a study of response to subunit inactivated influenza vaccine. TCRdb processed the RT-PCR reads anew with MiXCR; each CDR3 protein has one entry. The table has about 830,000 distinct CDR3 sequences, around 20% seen once. The sequencing used PBMCs from blood, collected roughly 5 days after vaccination. These TCRs come from a man aged 45-65 years who received an inactivated influenza vaccine.

This clonotype has just a few counts. V usage is TRBV4-2 and J usage is TRBJ2-2; 8 bases match TRBD2. The CDR3 consists of 16 residues. J was trimmed by 3 bases and V by 3 bases; bases with no gene match: 6. Germline V gives CDR1 LGHNA, CDR2 YNFKEQ. The CDR3 DNA sequence: TGTGCCAGCAGCCAGAGCGGGAGATCTGACACCGGGGAGCTGTTTTTT. Its protein product is CASSQSGRSDTGELFF.

This clonotype was seen many times. This sequence joins TRBV5-1 and TRBJ2-1, with 9 bases lining up with TRBD1. Unmatched junction bases numbered 4, after V lost 0 bases and J lost 6 bases. Per the germline V gene, CDR1 is SGHRS and CDR2 is YFSETQ. There are 15 residues in the CDR3. CDR3 in amino acids: CASSLEGQGLNEQFF. Written as DNA, the CDR3 is TGCGCCAGCAGCTTGGAGGGACAGGGTCTCAATGAGCAGTTCTTC.

This clonotype was detected a few times. This chain joins TRBV4-1 and TRBJ2-7, with 9 nucleotides matching TRBD1. CDR3 length: 15 amino acids. V lost 2 bases to trimming and J lost 10 bases; unmatched junction nucleotides: 12. The germline V gene encodes CDR1 MGHRA and CDR2 YSYEKL. The CDR3 nucleotides read TGCGCCAGCAGCCAATTTTCTCCGGGACAGGGCGAACAGTACTTC. This codes for CASSQFSPGQGEQYF.

A few counts support this clonotype. One end of the junction is discordant with germline, which a read error may explain. V usage is TRBV2 and J usage is TRBJ1-4, with 7 positions matching TRBD1. CDR1 and CDR2 from the germline V gene are SNHLY and FYNNEI. The CDR3 spans 15 residues. CDR3 sequence reads: CASSEGTVSVEKLFF. In DNA, the CDR3 is TGTGCCAGCAGCGAAGGGACAGTCTCAGTTGAAAAACTGTTTTTT.

The chain uses TRBV24-1 and TRBJ2-3; D call uncertain. CDR1 is KGHDR, CDR2 SFDVKD, per germline. The CDR3 loop spans 14 amino acids. V shed 4 bases and J shed 2 bases, with 9 bases lying between them. DNA for the CDR3: TGTGCCACCAGTGACCGACTGTTCACAGATACGCAGTATTTT. It encodes CATSDRLFTDTQYF.

This clonotype was counted ten times or more. This chain joins TRBV6-5 and TRBJ2-7, with D possibly TRBD1 on 5 matching bases. The V end was cut by 0 bases, the J end by 3 bases, with 12 bases between. The CDR3 has 15 amino acids. Per the germline V gene, CDR1 is MNHEY and CDR2 is SVGAGI. The CDR3 bases are TGTGCCAGCAGTTACTCGGGTCAGGGCGGCTACGAGCAGTACTTC. Amino acid sequence: CASSYSGQGGYEQYF.

This chain connects TRBV10-2 to TRBJ2-5; D unclear. This CDR3 contains 15 residues. Germline CDR1 is WSHSY and CDR2 is SAAADI. Trimming cost V 0 bases and J 5 bases, with 13 bases left between them. Written as DNA, the CDR3 is TGCGCCAGCAGTGAGTCAGGCATTAGCATGGAGACCCAGTACTTC. Encoded protein: CASSESGISMETQYF.

The V gene is TRBV10-3, the J gene TRBJ1-4, with D hard to call. Per the germline V gene, CDR1 is ENHRY and CDR2 is SYGVKD. V was trimmed by 2 bases and J by 0 bases, leaving 7 bases between them. The CDR3 runs to 15 residues. As DNA, the CDR3 is TGTGCCATCAGTGAGACATTGGCAACTAATGAAAAACTGTTTTTT. Amino acid sequence: CAISETLATNEKLFF.

This clonotype was observed a few times. The rearrangement uses TRBV20-1 and TRBJ2-7; 12 bases agree with TRBD1. This CDR3 spans 14 amino acids. Germline loops: CDR1 DFQATT, CDR2 SNEGSKA (reference sequence). Trimming took 5 bases from V and 5 from J; bases not matched to a gene: 7. CDR3 coding DNA: TGCAGTGCTTCCCGGGGACAGGGGGCCGACGAGCAGTACTTC. It translates to CSASRGQGADEQYF.

The chain has TRBV7-3 and TRBJ2-1; a possible D gene is TRBD1 (6 bases). V dropped 4 bases and J dropped 9 bases, with 19 bases sitting between them. The CDR3 contains 15 residues. The V gene's germline CDR1 is SGHTA and CDR2 FQGTGA. The CDR3 nucleotides are TGTGCCAGCAGCTGGGACATTGGGTTTGGGGGTGAGCAGTTCTTC. Protein product: CASSWDIGFGGEQFF.

This chain connects TRBV20-1 to TRBJ2-6, with D perhaps TRBD1 or TRBD2 (5 bases each). Trimming took 2 bases from V and 0 from J, leaving 11 bases between them. Germline values: CDR1 DFQATT, CDR2 SNEGSKA (reference sequence). The CDR3 totals 16 residues. CDR3: CSARSPGRSGANVLTF. The CDR3, as DNA: TGCAGTGCTAGATCTCCGGGACGCTCTGGGGCCAACGTCCTGACTTTC.

This clonotype appeared a few times. The V and J genes are TRBV6-2 or TRBV6-3 and TRBJ1-1; D is uncertain. The CDR3 length is 14 residues. The germline CDR1 and CDR2 sequences are MNHEY and SVGEGT. V shed 2 bases and J shed 0 bases, with 7 bases lying between them. Here the CDR3 DNA reads TGTGCCAGCAGTTACCCGGGAATGAACACTGAAGCTTTCTTT. Amino acids: CASSYPGMNTEAFF.

The chain couples TRBV7-8 to TRBJ2-4, with TRBD1 identical over 7 bases. The CDR3 runs to 15 residues. With V trimmed by 7 bases and J by 3 bases, 9 bases remained unmatched. Germline V gives CDR1 SGHVS, CDR2 FQNEAQ. The CDR3 is CASIHPRDSKNIQYF. The DNA for the CDR3 is TGTGCCAGCATCCACCCCCGGGACAGCAAAAACATTCAGTACTTC.

J is TRBJ1-5 and V is TRBV10-3; a weak D match, TRBD1 (5 bases). V was trimmed by 5 bases and J by 1 base, leaving 9 bases between them. Germline loops: CDR1 ENHRY, CDR2 SYGVKD. This CDR3 is 14 amino acids long. The CDR3 coding sequence is TGTGCCATCAGTTCCGGGGCCAGCAATCAGCCCCAGCATTTT. It is translated as CAISSGASNQPQHF.

The chain carries TRBV7-8 and TRBJ2-2; 7 positions agree with TRBD2. Germline CDR1 is SGHVS and CDR2 is FQNEAQ. Germline trimming cut 5 bases from V and 2 bases from J; bases unmatched to any gene: 5. The CDR3 totals 15 residues. Here the CDR3 reads CASSPGLSNTGELFF. CDR3 bases: TGTGCCAGCAGCCCGGGACTATCTAACACCGGGGAGCTGTTTTTT. The full variable domain, rest sourced from reference TRBV7-8 and TRBJ2-2, is GAGVSQSPRYKVAKRGQDVALRCDPISGHVSLFWYQQALGQGPEFLTYFQNEAQLDKSGLPSDRFFAERPEGSVSTLKIQRTQQEDSAVYLCASSPGLSNTGELFFGEGSRLTVL.

This clonotype was seen ten or more times. The chain uses TRBV5-1 and TRBJ2-1; D is perhaps TRBD1 (5 bases). Per the germline V gene, CDR1 is SGHRS and CDR2 is YFSETQ. Deletions cut 0 bases from V and 4 bases from J, with 14 bases between. The CDR3 spans 16 residues. The CDR3 here is CASSLEGNQGYNEQFF. Here the CDR3 DNA reads TGCGCCAGCAGCTTGGAAGGTAATCAGGGTTACAATGAGCAGTTCTTC.

Worth noting for this clonotype: A much larger clone differs from this one at a single base, so this may be a read error. The chain recombines TRBV7-6 with TRBJ2-7; D is unclear. This CDR3 is 13 amino acids long. Germline V CDR1 and CDR2: SGHVS, FNYEAQ. Trimming cost V 6 bases and J 2 bases, with 11 bases left between them. CDR3 coding DNA: TGTGCCAGCAGATTGACGGATACCTACGAGCAGTACTTC. Its protein product is CASRLTDTYEQYF. Full variable domain (remainder filled in from reference TRBV7-6 and TRBJ2-7): GAGVSQSPRYKVTKRGQDVALRCDPISGHVSLYWYRQALGQGPEFLTYFNYEAQQDKSGLPNDRFSAERPEGSISTLTIQRTEQRDSAMYRCASRLTDTYEQYFGPGTRLTVT.

This rearrangement joins TRBV27 to TRBJ2-5; D is perhaps TRBD1 or TRBD2 (6 bases each). The length of the CDR3 is 14 residues. Trimming took off 6 bases at V and 6 bases at J, with 17 bases between the two ends. Germline values: CDR1 MNHEY, CDR2 SMNVEV (reference sequence). The CDR3 reads CASRVTGAMKTQYF. The CDR3 coding sequence is TGTGCCAGCAGGGTCACGGGGGCCATGAAGACCCAGTACTTC.

V is TRBV7-3 and J is TRBJ1-1; no definite D call. Trimming stripped 0 bases from V and 8 bases from J, with 10 bases between. This CDR3 spans 13 amino acids. Germline CDR1 reads SGHTA; CDR2 reads FQGTGA. CDR3 sequence: CASSLTREGEAFF. The CDR3 nucleotides read TGTGCCAGCAGCTTAACGAGGGAGGGCGAAGCTTTCTTT. The complete variable domain, with remaining parts taken from reference TRBV7-3 and TRBJ1-1, reads GAGVSQTPSNKVTEKGKYVELRCDPISGHTALYWYRQSLGQGPEFLIYFQGTGAADDSGLPNDRFFAVRPEGSVSTLKIQRTERGDSAVYLCASSLTREGEAFFGQGTRLTVV.